This T cell receptor (beta chain) was captured in a study of T cell clonality in common variable immunodeficiency. From germline, CDR1 is SGHNT and CDR2 YYREEE (reference sequence). The V end lost 0 bases, the J end lost 4 bases, and 7 bases lay between the germline ends. This CDR3 has 13 amino acids. Study results and caveats: Reportedly, TCR beta sequences from common variable immunodeficiency showed fewer deletions and N-nucleotide insertions.

This clone showed up many times. The antigen remains unidentified. The read ends 3 residues before the CDR3 terminus; that terminus is restored from the germline J gene. Data came from immunoSEQ multiplex PCR; TCRdb stores just in-frame clones and leaves some out. The repertoire consists of 25,000 to 30,000 clones, none detected only once. The sequenced material came from peripheral blood mononuclear cells. This chain uses TRBV5-4 with TRBJ2-5, with unresolved D. The clonotype was recovered from a human donor with common variable immunodeficiency. The covered CDR3 bases are TGTGCCAGCAGCTTGGTAATCGGAGAGACC. Protein: CASSLVIGET. The full CDR3 sequence reads CASSLVIGETQYF.